Shown below are 15 T cell receptor beta chains from a single sample sequenced in a study of response to subunit inactivated influenza vaccine. From the RT-PCR reads, TCRdb called clonotypes with MiXCR, one entry per CDR3 protein. Of more than 400,000 distinct CDR3 sequences detected, around 7.9% appear once; the ten largest clones hold about 12%. The sample consisted of PBMCs from blood, taken 23 to 25 months after vaccination. The receptors were gathered from a man aged 50-75 years who received an inactivated influenza vaccine.

This clonotype showed up many times. The chain couples TRBV11-2 to TRBJ2-1; 12 bases are a match to TRBD2. CDR3 length equals 15 residues. The V gene end was trimmed by 4 bases and the J gene end by 15 bases; junction bases not matched to a gene: 13. CDR1 and CDR2 (germline): SGHAT, FQNNGV. CDR3 nucleotide sequence: TGTGCCAGCAGCTATGGGGTTCCTAGCGGGGGGGATGGGTTCTTC. Residues: CASSYGVPSGGDGFF.

This clonotype turned up a few times. This chain joins TRBV6-5 and TRBJ2-7, with D unclear. In germline, CDR1 is MNHEY, CDR2 SVGAGI. The V end lost 0 bases, the J end lost 3 bases, and 12 bases lay between the germline ends. The CDR3 has 15 amino acids. The CDR3 here is CASSYSHQGGYEQYF. As DNA, the CDR3 is TGTGCCAGCAGTTACTCGCATCAAGGCGGCTACGAGCAGTACTTC.

The sample holds many counts of this clonotype. This chain uses TRBV5-5 with TRBJ1-4; possible D gene TRBD1, 5 bases. The ends were cut back, 3 bases at V and 0 bases at J, with 12 bases in the middle. Germline loops: CDR1 SGHKS, CDR2 YYEKEE (reference sequence). CDR3 length equals 16 residues. Here the CDR3 DNA reads TGTGCCAGCAGCTCGCCGGACAAAGCAACTAATGAAAAACTGTTTTTT. Translated: CASSSPDKATNEKLFF.

This clonotype showed up just a few times. The chain couples TRBV12-3 or TRBV12-4 to TRBJ2-7, with 9 nucleotides matching TRBD1. Trimming at V came to 5 bases and at J to 2 bases, leaving 7 bases not matched to a gene. The CDR3 is 15 residues long. The CDR3 sequence is CASSRTGQGAYEQYF. The DNA for the CDR3 is TGTGCCAGCAGTCGAACGGGACAGGGCGCCTACGAGCAGTACTTC.

This clonotype turned up a few times. The genes are TRBV23-1 and TRBJ2-7; TRBD1 agrees at 7 bases. TRBV23-1 is annotated as an ORF whose role is uncertain. J was trimmed by 4 bases and V by 4 bases; bases with no gene match: 7. The length of the CDR3 is 14 residues. CDR3 protein: CASSRLGQRYEQYF. In nucleotides, the CDR3 is TGCGCCAGCAGTCGATTGGGACAGCGTTACGAGCAGTACTTC.

In this sample, this clonotype turned up a few times. The rearrangement links TRBV6-1 to TRBJ2-1, with TRBD2 matching 8 bases. Germline V gives CDR1 MNHNS, CDR2 SASEGT. CDR3 length equals 14 residues. The J segment lost 8 bases and the V segment lost 6 bases, leaving 9 bases of the junction unmatched. DNA of the CDR3: TGTGCCAGCAGGAGCGGGGGCATGTCTGATGAGCAGTTCTTC. Encoded protein: CASRSGGMSDEQFF.

Only a few counts were recorded for this clonotype. V and J are TRBV4-1 and TRBJ1-1; 9 nucleotides agree with TRBD1. Trimming took 3 bases from V and 3 from J; bases not matched to a gene: 5. Germline lookup yields CDR1 MGHRA and CDR2 YSYEKL. The length of the CDR3 is 15 residues. The CDR3: CASSHGQGLDTEAFF. CDR3 DNA sequence: TGCGCCAGCAGCCATGGACAGGGGTTGGACACTGAAGCTTTCTTT.

This clonotype was found a few times. V usage is TRBV20-1 and J usage is TRBJ2-5; tentatively, D is TRBD2 (5 bases). Germline loops: CDR1 DFQATT, CDR2 SNEGSKA (reference sequence). V was shortened by 0 bases and J by 5 bases, with 10 bases between the two germline ends. This CDR3 comprises 13 residues. In DNA form, the CDR3 reads TGCAGTGCTAGAGATGCGGGTTTGGAGACCCAGTACTTC. This gives the protein CSARDAGLETQYF.

This rearrangement joins TRBV10-3 to TRBJ2-2, with no clear D. The CDR3 covers 14 residues. Trimming stripped 6 bases from V and 3 bases from J, with 11 bases between. Germline V gene lookup returns CDR1 ENHRY and CDR2 SYGVKD. CDR3 region: CAIRETSHTGELFF. The CDR3 DNA follows: TGTGCCATCAGGGAAACCAGCCACACCGGGGAGCTGTTTTTT.

The V call is TRBV29-1, the J call TRBJ1-4; possibly TRBD1 for D (5 bases). This CDR3 has 13 residues. Germline V lookup: CDR1 SQVTM, CDR2 ANQGSEA. Trimming left V 4 bases short and J 5 bases short, with 11 bases between. CDR3 amino acids: CSVGGGINEKLFF. The CDR3 coding sequence is TGCAGCGTTGGTGGGGGAATAAATGAAAAACTGTTTTTT. Full variable domain (remainder filled in from reference TRBV29-1 and TRBJ1-4): SAVISQKPSRDICQRGTSLTIQCQVDSQVTMMFWYRQQPGQSLTLIATANQGSEATYESGFVIDKFPISRPNLTFSTLTVSNMSPEDSSIYLCSVGGGINEKLFFGSGTQLSVL.

J is TRBJ2-3 and V is TRBV30; TRBD2 aligns across 7 bases. The germline CDR1 and CDR2 sequences are GTSNPN and SVGIG (reference sequence). V lost 3 bases, J lost 0 bases, and 9 bases stayed unmatched. The CDR3 extends over 16 amino acids. The CDR3, as DNA: TGTGCCTGGAGCGAGGGTTTTAGCGGGAGCACAGATACGCAGTATTTT. It encodes CAWSEGFSGSTDTQYF.

For this clonotype: The junction does not match germline at one end; this may be a read error. The chain has TRBV7-9 and TRBJ2-1; D remains ambiguous. Germline-derived CDR1 and CDR2 are SEHNR and FQNEAQ (reference sequence). This CDR3 is built from 13 residues. DNA for the CDR3: TGTTCCAGCAGCCCGAAGCGTGGGCATGAGCAGTTCTTC. Translated, it gives CSSSPKRGHEQFF.

V and J are TRBV20-1 and TRBJ2-3; maybe TRBD2 (6 bases). V was pared by 2 bases and J by 2 bases, with 14 bases between. The CDR3 length is 15 residues. Germline lookup yields CDR1 DFQATT and CDR2 SNEGSKA (reference sequence). The CDR3 nucleotides read TGCAGTGCTAGATCTACTGCGGGGTACACAGATACGCAGTATTTT. Translation: CSARSTAGYTDTQYF.

This clonotype was counted many times. V gene TRBV12-3 or TRBV12-4 combines with J gene TRBJ1-1; D remains ambiguous. Trimming removed 3 bases from V and 1 base from J, with 6 bases in between. The CDR3 is made up of 13 amino acids. CDR3 amino acids: CASSFWENTEAFF. The CDR3 DNA is TGTGCCAGCAGTTTTTGGGAGAACACTGAAGCTTTCTTT.

This sequence joins TRBV4-2 and TRBJ2-1; 9 nucleotides line up with TRBD2. Unmatched junction bases numbered 3, after V lost 1 base and J lost 8 bases. Germline assignment: CDR1 LGHNA and CDR2 YNFKEQ. This CDR3 region has 14 residues. The CDR3 protein is CASSQGGRAHEQFF. CDR3 bases: TGTGCCAGCAGCCAAGGCGGGAGGGCCCATGAGCAGTTCTTC.